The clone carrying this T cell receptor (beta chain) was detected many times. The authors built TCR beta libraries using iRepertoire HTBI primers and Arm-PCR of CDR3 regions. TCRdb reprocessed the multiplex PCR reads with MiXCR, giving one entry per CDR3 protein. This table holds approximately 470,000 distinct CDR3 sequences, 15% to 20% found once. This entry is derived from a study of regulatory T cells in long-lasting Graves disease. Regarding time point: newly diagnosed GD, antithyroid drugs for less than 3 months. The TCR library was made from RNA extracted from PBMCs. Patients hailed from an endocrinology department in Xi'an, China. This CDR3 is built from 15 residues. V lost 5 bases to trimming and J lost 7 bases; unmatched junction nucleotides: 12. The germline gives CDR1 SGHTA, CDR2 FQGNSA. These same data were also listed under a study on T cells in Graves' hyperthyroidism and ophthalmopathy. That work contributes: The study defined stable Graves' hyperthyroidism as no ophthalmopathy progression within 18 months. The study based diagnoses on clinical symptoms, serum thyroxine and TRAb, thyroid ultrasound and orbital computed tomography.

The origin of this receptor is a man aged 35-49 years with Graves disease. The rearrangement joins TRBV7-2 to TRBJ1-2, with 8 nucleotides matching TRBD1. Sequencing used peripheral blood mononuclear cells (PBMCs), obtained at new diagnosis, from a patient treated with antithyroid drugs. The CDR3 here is CASSASGQGSGGYTF. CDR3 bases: TGTGCCAGCAGCGCTAGCGGACAGGGTTCGGGTGGCTACACCTTC.